Below are 24 T cell receptor beta chains sequenced from a single sample in a study of patients and donors after allogeneic stem cell transplantation. TCRdb fed the RT-PCR reads into MiXCR, producing one record per CDR3 protein. The table lists 150,000 or so distinct CDR3 sequences, roughly 24% of them singletons. The sequencing sample was made of blood, either unsorted or a sorted T cell fraction (not recorded which). These TCRs come from a human donor who was either an allogeneic HSCT recipient or a stem cell or donor lymphocyte infusion donor (not recorded which). It is not recorded whose cells these are; they may come from a transplant donor.

This clonotype was observed a few times. The chain joins TRBV5-1 to TRBJ1-1; D possibly corresponds to TRBD1 (5 bases). Per the germline V gene, CDR1 is SGHRS and CDR2 is YFSETQ. This CDR3 spans 14 amino acids. The germline V and J ends were trimmed by 2 bases and 5 bases, with 13 bases remaining between them. DNA for the CDR3: TGCGCCAGCAGCTTAGAGGGGCTGGTTACTGAAGCTTTCTTT. This encodes CASSLEGLVTEAFF.

In this sample, this clonotype turned up many times. The chain is built from TRBV10-3 and TRBJ1-6, with TRBD1 matching over 8 bases. Trimming removed 10 bases from V and 10 bases from J; junction bases left unmatched: 9. CDR1 is ENHRY and CDR2 is SYGVKD in the germline V gene. The CDR3 consists of 13 residues. The CDR3 protein is CATTDREGSPLHF. DNA for the CDR3: TGTGCCACCACGGACAGGGAAGGATCACCCCTCCACTTT.

This clonotype was counted at least ten times. The gene calls are TRBV6-5 and TRBJ1-1; 11 nucleotides line up with TRBD1. This CDR3 has 15 amino acids. Per germline, CDR1 MNHEY and CDR2 SVGAGI. V lost 8 bases to trimming and J lost 6 bases; unmatched junction nucleotides: 11. The CDR3 reads CASRPGQGELAEAFF. The CDR3 bases are TGTGCCAGCCGCCCGGGACAGGGGGAATTGGCTGAAGCTTTCTTT.

This sequence joins TRBV7-2 and TRBJ1-5; D remains ambiguous. This CDR3 has 13 amino acids. Germline CDR1 is SGHTA and CDR2 is FQGNSA. V was trimmed by 2 bases and J by 6 bases, leaving 8 bases between them. The CDR3 DNA is TGTGCCAGCAGCTTAAAATTGGGTCAGCCCCAGCATTTT. Its protein is CASSLKLGQPQHF.

The rearrangement uses TRBV9 and TRBJ2-1, with 13 bases identical to TRBD2. Per germline, CDR1 SGDLS and CDR2 YYNGEE. The CDR3 has 15 residues. V lost 5 bases and J lost 7; bases outside the gene matches: 6. The CDR3: CASRRGLAGENEQFF. In DNA, the CDR3 is TGTGCCAGCAGACGCGGACTAGCGGGGGAAAATGAGCAGTTCTTC.

The chain employs TRBV14 and TRBJ2-1, with 7 bases lining up with TRBD1. Germline CDR1 is SGHDN and CDR2 is FVKESK. V was clipped by 0 bases and J by 0 bases; unmatched bases: 17. The CDR3 runs 21 residues. CDR3 amino acids: CASSQDPEQFRGRISYNEQFF. The CDR3 bases are TGTGCCAGCAGCCAAGATCCGGAGCAATTTAGGGGGCGGATCTCCTACAATGAGCAGTTCTTC.

This clonotype has only a few counts. The chain combines TRBV5-1 with TRBJ2-5; a possible D gene is TRBD2 (6 bases). Trimming pared 3 bases from V and 1 base from J, leaving 16 bases between. The CDR3 is made up of 16 amino acids. The germline CDR1 and CDR2 sequences are SGHRS and YFSETQ. The CDR3 DNA follows: TGCGCCAGCAGCTACAACGGGGGTATACTCCAAGAGACCCAGTACTTC. Its translation is CASSYNGGILQETQYF. The entire variable domain, with the rest obtained from reference TRBV5-1 and TRBJ2-5, is as follows: KAGVTQTPRYLIKTRGQQVTLSCSPISGHRSVSWYQQTPGQGLQFLFEYFSETQRNKGNFPGRFSGRQFSNSRSEMNVSTLELGDSALYLCASSYNGGILQETQYFGPGTRLLVL.

The chain is built from TRBV15 and TRBJ2-2, with TRBD1 identical over 8 bases. The CDR3 runs 14 residues. CDR1 and CDR2 from the germline V gene are LNHNV and YYDKDF (reference sequence). With V trimmed by 8 bases and J by 6 bases, 8 bases remained unmatched. CDR3 nucleotides: TGTGCCACCGGACAGGGTGTTGGTGCCGGGGAGCTGTTTTTT. It encodes CATGQGVGAGELFF.

The CDR3 protein is CASSLDFPTNEKLFF. CDR3 sequence (DNA): TGTGCCAGCAGCTTAGACTTTCCGACTAATGAAAAACTGTTTTTT. The J gene is TRBJ1-4, the V gene TRBV7-2; no reliable D call. V was cut by 1 base and J by 2 bases, with 8 bases left in between. The CDR3 has 15 amino acids. Per the germline V gene, CDR1 is SGHTA and CDR2 is FQGNSA.

This rearrangement joins TRBV14 to TRBJ2-7, with a possible D match to TRBD1 (6 bases). The ends were cut back, 4 bases at V and 6 bases at J, with 13 bases in the middle. This CDR3 has 13 residues. From germline, CDR1 is SGHDN and CDR2 FVKESK. CDR3 region: CASSLGTTLEQYF. DNA for the CDR3: TGTGCCAGCAGCCTAGGGACAACTCTCGAGCAGTACTTC.

V is TRBV20-1 and J is TRBJ2-7, with a tentative D call TRBD2 (5 bases). The CDR3 is 15 residues long. Trimming left V 5 bases short and J 0 bases short, with 17 bases between. CDR1 is DFQATT, CDR2 SNEGSKA, per germline (reference sequence). CDR3 sequence: CSADGKTGNSYEQYF. The CDR3, as DNA: TGCAGTGCTGATGGGAAAACGGGAAACTCCTACGAGCAGTACTTC.

This clonotype was counted a few times. The chain employs TRBV29-1 and TRBJ2-1; D is possibly TRBD1 (7 bases). With 7 bases removed from V and 15 bases from J, the gap between germline ends came to 19 bases. Germline V gene sequence: CDR1 SQVTM, CDR2 ANQGSEA. CDR3 length equals 11 residues. The CDR3 is CSALDGQGGFF. The CDR3 DNA is TGCAGCGCTCTTGATGGGCAGGGGGGGTTCTTC.

V is TRBV12-3 or TRBV12-4 and J is TRBJ2-7; 10 bases map to TRBD2. CDR3 size: 14 residues. V lost 3 bases to trimming and J lost 2 bases; unmatched junction nucleotides: 1. This CDR3 reads CASSFGLAAYEQYF. The CDR3 nucleotides read TGTGCCAGCAGTTTCGGACTAGCGGCCTACGAGCAGTACTTC.

The J gene is TRBJ2-1, the V gene TRBV14; 11 bases map to TRBD1. The CDR3 loop spans 15 amino acids. Germline assignment: CDR1 SGHDN and CDR2 FVKESK. J was trimmed by 6 bases and V by 3 bases; bases with no gene match: 4. Written as DNA, the CDR3 is TGTGCCAGCAGCCAGCCGGGACAGGGGGTCAATGAGCAGTTCTTC. This gives the protein CASSQPGQGVNEQFF.

In DNA, the CDR3 is TGTGCCAGCAGCTGGTACAGATCTTACAATGAGCAGTTCTTC. Residues: CASSWYRSYNEQFF. The chain carries TRBV7-9 and TRBJ2-1; no clear D. Trimming stripped 4 bases from V and 4 bases from J, with 11 bases between. Germline values: CDR1 SEHNR, CDR2 FQNEAQ (reference sequence). This CDR3 comprises 14 residues.

A few counts support this clonotype. The V call is TRBV7-9, the J call TRBJ1-4, with D tentatively TRBD1 (5 bases). V was trimmed by 5 bases and J by 7 bases, leaving 20 bases between them. The CDR3 is made up of 16 amino acids. Germline V CDR1 and CDR2: SEHNR, FQNEAQ (reference sequence). The CDR3 reads CASSLIGATGGEKLFF. The CDR3 bases are TGTGCCAGCAGCCTAATCGGGGCGACTGGTGGTGAAAAACTGTTTTTT.

The rearrangement uses TRBV7-2 and TRBJ2-1; 7 bases map to TRBD2. CDR1 is SGHTA, CDR2 FQGNSA, per germline. The length of the CDR3 is 15 residues. Trimming took 6 bases from V and 8 from J; bases not matched to a gene: 13. This CDR3 reads CASRDPGGSKHEQFF. In DNA form, the CDR3 reads TGTGCCAGCAGGGACCCCGGGGGGAGTAAGCATGAGCAGTTCTTC.

The genes are TRBV29-1 and TRBJ1-1; D gene unclear. V gave up 2 bases and J gave up 0 bases, with 16 bases separating them. CDR3 size: 16 residues. Germline CDR1 SQVTM, CDR2 ANQGSEA. In DNA form, the CDR3 reads TGCAGCGTTGAACGTTTGTCCAGATTCATGAACACTGAAGCTTTCTTT. Translating gives CSVERLSRFMNTEAFF.

This clonotype was observed many times. The chain joins TRBV29-1 to TRBJ2-1; 7 bases match TRBD1. The CDR3 extends over 14 amino acids. The germline CDR1 and CDR2 sequences are SQVTM and ANQGSEA. V shed 6 bases, J shed 5 bases, and the junction held 10 bases outside the gene matches. CDR3 DNA: TGCAGCGTCCCTAAACGGGACAGCAACAATGAGCAGTTCTTC. It codes for CSVPKRDSNNEQFF.

At least ten counts were recorded for this clonotype. The V call is TRBV6-5, the J call TRBJ1-1, with a weak D call TRBD1 (6 bases). The germline V gene has CDR1 MNHEY and CDR2 SVGAGI. The V end was cut by 6 bases, the J end by 1 base, with 9 bases between. The CDR3 has 13 residues. CDR3 DNA: TGTGCCAGCAGCGCGGACAGGAACACTGAAGCTTTCTTT. Its translation is CASSADRNTEAFF.

In its sample, this clonotype was seen a few times. The gene calls are TRBV7-9 and TRBJ2-5; D is undetermined. Germline CDR1 and CDR2: SEHNR and FQNEAQ (reference sequence). The ends were cut back, 1 base at V and 2 bases at J, with 5 bases in the middle. The CDR3 loop spans 13 amino acids. CDR3 sequence reads: CASSLVQQETQYF. The CDR3 nucleotides read TGTGCCAGCAGCTTAGTCCAGCAAGAGACCCAGTACTTC.

This clonotype showed up many times. V gene TRBV9 combines with J gene TRBJ1-6; D possibly corresponds to TRBD1 (6 bases). The CDR3 covers 15 residues. V lost 0 bases and J lost 4, with 8 bases in between. Germline V gives CDR1 SGDLS, CDR2 YYNGEE. This CDR3 is CASSVAGQYNSPLHF. Written as DNA, the CDR3 is TGTGCCAGCAGCGTAGCCGGACAGTATAATTCACCCCTCCACTTT.

The chain employs TRBV12-3 or TRBV12-4 and TRBJ1-1; D unresolved. Trimming removed 2 bases from V and 2 bases from J, with 12 bases in between. This CDR3 has 15 amino acids. The CDR3 DNA reads as TGTGCCAGCAGTTTACAGGATCTTACCAACACTGAAGCTTTCTTT. Translating gives CASSLQDLTNTEAFF.

The chain employs TRBV29-1 and TRBJ2-3; 7 bases fit TRBD1. Germline CDR1 reads SQVTM; CDR2 reads ANQGSEA. V lost 5 bases to trimming and J lost 0 bases; unmatched junction nucleotides: 5. The CDR3 extends over 14 amino acids. The DNA of the CDR3 is TGCAGCGTTCGGACAGGCTACAGCACAGATACGCAGTATTTT. Encoded protein: CSVRTGYSTDTQYF.